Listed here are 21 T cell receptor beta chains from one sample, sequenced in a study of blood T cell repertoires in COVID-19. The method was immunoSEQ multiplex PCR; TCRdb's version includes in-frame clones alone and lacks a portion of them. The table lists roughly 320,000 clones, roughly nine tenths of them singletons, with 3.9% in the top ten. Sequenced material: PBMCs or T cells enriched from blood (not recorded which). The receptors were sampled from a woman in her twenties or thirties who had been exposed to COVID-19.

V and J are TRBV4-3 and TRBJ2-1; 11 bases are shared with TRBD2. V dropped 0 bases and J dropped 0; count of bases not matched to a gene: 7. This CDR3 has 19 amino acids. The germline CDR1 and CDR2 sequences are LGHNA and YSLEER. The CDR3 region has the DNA TGCGCCAGCAGCCAAGACCTAGCGGGGGGTCCGAGCTCCTACAATGAGCAGTTCTTC. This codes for CASSQDLAGGPSSYNEQFF.

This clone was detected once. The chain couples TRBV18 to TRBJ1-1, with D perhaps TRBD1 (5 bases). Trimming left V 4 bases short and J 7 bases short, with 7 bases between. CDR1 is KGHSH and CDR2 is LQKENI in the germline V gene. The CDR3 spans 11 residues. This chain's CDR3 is CASSQGFEAFF. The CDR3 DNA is TGTGCCAGCTCACAGGGGTTTGAAGCTTTCTTT.

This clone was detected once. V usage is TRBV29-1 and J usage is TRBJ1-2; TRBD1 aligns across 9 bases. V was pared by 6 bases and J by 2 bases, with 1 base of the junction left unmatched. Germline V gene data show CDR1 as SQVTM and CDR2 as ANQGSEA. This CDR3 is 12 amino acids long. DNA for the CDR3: TGCAGCGTGGGGACAGGGAACTATGGCTACACCTTC. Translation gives CSVGTGNYGYTF.

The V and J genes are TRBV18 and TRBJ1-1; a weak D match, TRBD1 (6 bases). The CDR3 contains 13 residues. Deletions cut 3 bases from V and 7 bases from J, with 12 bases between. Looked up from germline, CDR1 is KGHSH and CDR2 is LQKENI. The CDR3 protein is CASSPGQGIEAFF. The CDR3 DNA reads TGTGCCAGCTCACCTGGGCAGGGGATTGAAGCTTTCTTT.

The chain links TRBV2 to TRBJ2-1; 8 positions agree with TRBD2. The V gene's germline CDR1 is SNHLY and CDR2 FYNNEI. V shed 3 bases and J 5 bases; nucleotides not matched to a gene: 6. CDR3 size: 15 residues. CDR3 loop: CASSDWAGGHNEQFF. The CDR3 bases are TGTGCCAGCAGTGACTGGGCGGGGGGACACAATGAGCAGTTCTTC.

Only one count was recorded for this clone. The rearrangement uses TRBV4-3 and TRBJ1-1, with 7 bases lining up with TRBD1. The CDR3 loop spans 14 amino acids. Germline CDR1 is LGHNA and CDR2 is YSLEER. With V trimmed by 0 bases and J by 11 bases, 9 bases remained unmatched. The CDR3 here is CASSQDRKGAGAFF. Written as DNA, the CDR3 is TGCGCCAGCAGCCAAGATAGGAAGGGGGCGGGTGCTTTCTTT.

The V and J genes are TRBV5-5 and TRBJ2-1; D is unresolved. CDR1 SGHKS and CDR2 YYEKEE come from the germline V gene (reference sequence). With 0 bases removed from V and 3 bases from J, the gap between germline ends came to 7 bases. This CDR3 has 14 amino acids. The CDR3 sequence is CASSLGQIYNEQFF. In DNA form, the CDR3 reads TGTGCCAGCAGCTTGGGGCAGATCTACAATGAGCAGTTCTTC.

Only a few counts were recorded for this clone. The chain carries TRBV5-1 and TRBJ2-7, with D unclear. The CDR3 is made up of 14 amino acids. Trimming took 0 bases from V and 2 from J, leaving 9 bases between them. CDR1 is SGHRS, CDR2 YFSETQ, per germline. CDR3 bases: TGCGCCAGCAGCTTGGAATTTCCCACCTACGAGCAGTACTTC. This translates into CASSLEFPTYEQYF.

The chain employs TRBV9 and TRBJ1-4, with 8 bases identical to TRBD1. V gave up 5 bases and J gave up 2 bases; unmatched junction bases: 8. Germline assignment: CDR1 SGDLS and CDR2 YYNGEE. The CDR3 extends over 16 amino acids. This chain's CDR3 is CASSTGRGRTNEKLFF. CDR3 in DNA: TGTGCCAGCAGTACAGGCAGGGGGCGGACTAATGAAAAACTGTTTTTT.

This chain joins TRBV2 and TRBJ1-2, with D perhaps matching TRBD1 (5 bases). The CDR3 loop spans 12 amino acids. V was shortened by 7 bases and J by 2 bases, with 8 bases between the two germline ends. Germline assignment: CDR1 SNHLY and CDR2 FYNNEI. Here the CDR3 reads CASTKGNYGYTF. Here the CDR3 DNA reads TGTGCCAGCACTAAGGGGAACTATGGCTACACCTTC.

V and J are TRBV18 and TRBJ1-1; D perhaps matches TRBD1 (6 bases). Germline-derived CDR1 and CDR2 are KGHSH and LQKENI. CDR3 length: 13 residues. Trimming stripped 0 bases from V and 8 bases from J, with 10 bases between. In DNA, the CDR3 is TGTGCCAGCTCACCACCGCTGAGGGGGGAAGCTTTCTTT. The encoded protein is CASSPPLRGEAFF.

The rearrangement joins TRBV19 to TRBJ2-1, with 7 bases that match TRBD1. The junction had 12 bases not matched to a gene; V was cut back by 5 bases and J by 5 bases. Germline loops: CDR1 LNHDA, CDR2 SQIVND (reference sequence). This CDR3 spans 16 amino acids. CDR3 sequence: CASSPREGGLNNEQFF. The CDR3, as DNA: TGTGCCAGTAGTCCCCGAGAAGGGGGCCTTAACAATGAGCAGTTCTTC.

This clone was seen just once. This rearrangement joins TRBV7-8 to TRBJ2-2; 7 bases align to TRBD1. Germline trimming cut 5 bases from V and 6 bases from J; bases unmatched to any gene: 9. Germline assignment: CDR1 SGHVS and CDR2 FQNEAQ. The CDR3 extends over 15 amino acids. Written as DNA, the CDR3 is TGTGCCAGCAGCCCCTGGACAGGAAAGGCCGGGGAGCTGTTTTTT. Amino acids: CASSPWTGKAGELFF.

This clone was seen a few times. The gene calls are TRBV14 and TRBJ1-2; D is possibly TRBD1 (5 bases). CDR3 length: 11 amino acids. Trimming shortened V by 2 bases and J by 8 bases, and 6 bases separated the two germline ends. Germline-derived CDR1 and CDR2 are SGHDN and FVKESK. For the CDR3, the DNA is TGTGCCAGCAGCCAACAGGGAGGCTACACCTTC. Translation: CASSQQGGYTF.

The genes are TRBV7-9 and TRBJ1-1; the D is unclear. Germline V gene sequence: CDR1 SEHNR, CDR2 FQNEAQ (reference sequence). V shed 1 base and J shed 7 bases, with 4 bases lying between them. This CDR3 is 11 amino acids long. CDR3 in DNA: TGTGCCAGCAGCTTAGTCCGTGAAGCTTTCTTT. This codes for CASSLVREAFF.

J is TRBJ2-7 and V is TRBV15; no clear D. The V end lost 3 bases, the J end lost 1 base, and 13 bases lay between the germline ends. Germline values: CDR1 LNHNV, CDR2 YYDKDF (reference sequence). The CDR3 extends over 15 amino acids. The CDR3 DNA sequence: TGTGCCACCAGCAGCCACGAGACATCATCCTACGAGCAGTACTTC. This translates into CATSSHETSSYEQYF.

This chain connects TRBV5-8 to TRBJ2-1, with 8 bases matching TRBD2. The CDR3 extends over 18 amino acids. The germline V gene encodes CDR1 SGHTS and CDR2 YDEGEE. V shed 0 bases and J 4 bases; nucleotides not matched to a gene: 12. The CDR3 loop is CASSLEARGSGAYNEQFF. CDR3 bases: TGTGCCAGCAGCTTGGAAGCCAGGGGTAGCGGGGCTTACAATGAGCAGTTCTTC.

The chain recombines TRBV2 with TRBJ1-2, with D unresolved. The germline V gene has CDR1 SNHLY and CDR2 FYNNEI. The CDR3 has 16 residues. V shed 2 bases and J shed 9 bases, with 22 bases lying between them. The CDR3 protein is CASSEFIQAITGSYTF. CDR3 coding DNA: TGTGCCAGCAGTGAATTTATCCAGGCTATCACTGGTAGCTACACCTTC.

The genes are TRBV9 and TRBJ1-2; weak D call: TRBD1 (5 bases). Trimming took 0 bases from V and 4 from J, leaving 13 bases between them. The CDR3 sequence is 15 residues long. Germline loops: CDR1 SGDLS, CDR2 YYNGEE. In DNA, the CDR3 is TGTGCCAGCAGCGTAGCGCAGGGCCTAGGCTATGGCTACACCTTC. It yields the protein CASSVAQGLGYGYTF.

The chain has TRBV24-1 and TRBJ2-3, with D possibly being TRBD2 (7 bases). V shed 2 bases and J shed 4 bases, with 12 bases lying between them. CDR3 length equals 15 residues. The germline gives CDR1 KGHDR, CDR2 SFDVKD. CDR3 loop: CATSDSRGGPDTQYF. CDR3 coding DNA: TGTGCCACCAGTGATTCGAGGGGGGGCCCAGATACGCAGTATTTT.

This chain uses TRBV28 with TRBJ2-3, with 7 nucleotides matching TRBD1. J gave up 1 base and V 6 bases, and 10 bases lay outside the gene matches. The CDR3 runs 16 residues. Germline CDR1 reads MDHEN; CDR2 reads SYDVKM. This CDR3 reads CASRQTGSIRTDTQYF. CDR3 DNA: TGTGCCAGCAGGCAGACAGGGTCCATCCGCACAGATACGCAGTATTTT.